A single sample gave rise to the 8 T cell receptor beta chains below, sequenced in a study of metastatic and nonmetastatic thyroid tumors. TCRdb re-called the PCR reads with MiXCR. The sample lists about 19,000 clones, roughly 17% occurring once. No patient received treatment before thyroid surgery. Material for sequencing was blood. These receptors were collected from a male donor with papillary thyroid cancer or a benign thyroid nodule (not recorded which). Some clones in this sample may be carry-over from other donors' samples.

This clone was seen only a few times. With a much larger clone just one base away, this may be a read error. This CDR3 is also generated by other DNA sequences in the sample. CDR3 sequence: CASSNYNEQFF. The CDR3 nucleotides read TGTGCCAGCAGCAACTACAATGAGCAGTTCTTC. The V call is TRBV6-2 or TRBV6-3, the J call TRBJ2-1; no definite D call. The germline gives CDR1 MNHEY, CDR2 SVGEGT. The CDR3 length is 11 residues. The V and J ends lost 6 bases and 3 bases respectively, with 3 bases between them.

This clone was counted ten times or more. The CDR3: CATSPGGPGANVLTF. The CDR3 nucleotides are TGTGCCACCAGCCCAGGGGGACCTGGGGCCAACGTCCTGACTTTC. V gene TRBV24-1 combines with J gene TRBJ2-6; TRBD1 aligns across 7 bases. CDR1 and CDR2 from the germline V gene are KGHDR and SFDVKD. J gave up 2 bases and V 7 bases, and 4 bases lay outside the gene matches. This CDR3 has 15 residues.

In DNA form, the CDR3 reads TGTGCCAGCCAATCTATAGCGGGAGGGCCCCATGAGCAGTTCTTC. It codes for CASQSIAGGPHEQFF. The V call is TRBV11-1, the J call TRBJ2-1; TRBD2 aligns across 11 bases. Germline V gives CDR1 SGHAT, CDR2 FQDESV (reference sequence). Trimming removed 8 bases from V and 8 bases from J; junction bases left unmatched: 11. The CDR3 loop spans 15 amino acids.

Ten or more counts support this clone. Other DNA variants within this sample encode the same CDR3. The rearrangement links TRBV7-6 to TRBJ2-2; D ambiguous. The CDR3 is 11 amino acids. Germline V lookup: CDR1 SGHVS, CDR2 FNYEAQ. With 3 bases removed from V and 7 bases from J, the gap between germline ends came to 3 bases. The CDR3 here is CASSLSGELFF. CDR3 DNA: TGTGCCAGCAGCTTGAGCGGGGAGCTGTTTTTT.

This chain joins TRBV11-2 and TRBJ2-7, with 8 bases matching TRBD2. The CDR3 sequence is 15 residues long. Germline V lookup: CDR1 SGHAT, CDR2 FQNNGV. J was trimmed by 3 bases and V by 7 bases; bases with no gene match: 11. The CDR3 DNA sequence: TGTGCCAGCATAGGACTAGCTGGTGCCAGCTACGAGCAGTACTTC. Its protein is CASIGLAGASYEQYF.

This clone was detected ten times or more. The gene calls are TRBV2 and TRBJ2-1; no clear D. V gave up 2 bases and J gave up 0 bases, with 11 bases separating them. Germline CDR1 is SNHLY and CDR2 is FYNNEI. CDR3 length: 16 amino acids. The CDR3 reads CASSETEPSSYNEQFF. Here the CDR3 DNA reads TGTGCCAGCAGTGAAACGGAACCTAGCTCCTACAATGAGCAGTTCTTC.

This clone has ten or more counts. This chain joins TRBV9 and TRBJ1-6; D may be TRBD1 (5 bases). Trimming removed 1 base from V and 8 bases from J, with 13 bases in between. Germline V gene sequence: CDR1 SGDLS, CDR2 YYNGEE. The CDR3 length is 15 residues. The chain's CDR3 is CASSVLGTTYSPLHF. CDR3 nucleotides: TGTGCCAGCAGCGTATTAGGGACCACCTATTCACCCCTCCACTTT.

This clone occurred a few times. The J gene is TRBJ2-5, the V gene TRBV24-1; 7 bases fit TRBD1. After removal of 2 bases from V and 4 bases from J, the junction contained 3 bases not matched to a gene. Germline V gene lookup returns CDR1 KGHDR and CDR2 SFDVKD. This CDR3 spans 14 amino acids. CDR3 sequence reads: CATSDSTGTETQYF. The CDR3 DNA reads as TGTGCCACCAGTGATTCGACAGGGACAGAGACCCAGTACTTC.